This TCR beta chain derives from a study of CD8 T cells in ankylosing spondylitis. Study-wide results and limits: Within ankylosing spondylitis blood, a TCR beta motif made up of roughly eight highly homologous variants appeared to be characteristic.

This clonotype was detected only a few times. Its antigen is unidentified. TCRdb processed the 5' RACE reads anew with MiXCR; each CDR3 protein has one entry. The sample has a few hundred thousand distinct CDR3 sequences, more than 20% seen once. In germline, CDR1 is MGHDK, CDR2 SYGVNS. V lost 4 bases and J lost 5; bases outside the gene matches: 4. CDR3 size: 15 residues. This TCR came from a male donor with ankylosing spondylitis. V is TRBV25-1 and J is TRBJ1-6, with 8 positions matching TRBD1. Sequencing used blood, either unsorted or a sorted T cell fraction (not recorded which). This chain's CDR3 is CASSAGQVNNSPLHF. In DNA form, the CDR3 reads TGTGCCAGCAGTGCGGGACAGGTGAATAATTCACCCCTCCACTTT.